A single sample is the source of the 9 T cell receptor beta chains below, sequenced in a study of cytomegalovirus exposure and HLA in healthy donors. PCR involved 60 Vbeta and 13 Jbeta primers. Sequencing was performed with immunoSEQ multiplex PCR; in TCRdb, only in-frame clones are kept and a portion is missing. Of about 180,000 clones listed, 80% are singletons. Sequences were obtained from PBMCs. The receptors derive from a man aged 25-45 years in good health and CMV-seropositive.

V gene TRBV4-1 combines with J gene TRBJ2-1; TRBD1 matches 8 bases. There are 17 residues in the CDR3. Germline V CDR1 and CDR2: MGHRA, YSYEKL. The V gene end was trimmed by 0 bases and the J gene end by 7 bases; junction bases not matched to a gene: 11. In nucleotides, the CDR3 is TGCGCCAGCAGCCAAGATCGCAACAGGGGGGCTTCGAATGAGCAGTTCTTC. Protein sequence: CASSQDRNRGASNEQFF.

This clone was seen a few times. The gene calls are TRBV19 and TRBJ2-6, with a possible D match to TRBD1 (5 bases). Germline V gene sequence: CDR1 LNHDA, CDR2 SQIVND (reference sequence). The CDR3 totals 16 residues. V lost 8 bases to trimming and J lost 1 base, with 15 bases between them. CDR3 region: CASPTDPRSGANVLTF. The CDR3 coding sequence is TGTGCCAGTCCGACAGACCCCAGATCTGGGGCCAACGTCCTGACTTTC.

This clone was recorded only once. The rearrangement joins TRBV5-6 to TRBJ2-7; D ambiguous. Trimming pared 1 base from V and 3 bases from J, leaving 5 bases between. The CDR3 has 12 amino acids. Looked up from germline, CDR1 is SGHDT and CDR2 is YYEEEE. The DNA for the CDR3 is TGTGCCAGCAGCTTGTCGGGCTACGAGCAGTACTTC. This codes for CASSLSGYEQYF.

This clone turned up a few times. Different DNA sequences within this sample yield the same CDR3. The rearrangement uses TRBV6-6 and TRBJ1-6; unclear D gene. The CDR3 is 14 amino acids. Germline V gives CDR1 MNHNY, CDR2 SVGAGI (reference sequence). V dropped 2 bases and J dropped 5 bases, with 7 bases sitting between them. In DNA, the CDR3 is TGTGCCAGCAGTTACGGGCAGGATAATTCACCCCTCCACTTT. Protein: CASSYGQDNSPLHF.

The genes are TRBV5-4 and TRBJ1-1, with 7 positions matching TRBD1. Trimming took 6 bases from V and 1 from J; bases not matched to a gene: 3. Germline V gene sequence: CDR1 SGHNT, CDR2 YYREEE (reference sequence). This CDR3 spans 13 amino acids. Written as DNA, the CDR3 is TGTGCCAGCATAGGGACAGCGAACACTGAAGCTTTCTTT. It encodes CASIGTANTEAFF.

The V gene is TRBV6-1, the J gene TRBJ1-5, with unresolved D. Germline CDR1 is MNHNS and CDR2 is SASEGT. V was cut by 4 bases and J by 0 bases, with 13 bases left in between. This CDR3 has 16 amino acids. The CDR3 DNA reads as TGTGCCAGCAGTGCCCTTACAGCATATAGCAATCAGCCCCAGCATTTT. Protein: CASSALTAYSNQPQHF.

The CDR3 DNA follows: TGCGCCAGCAGTGATGGGAGCCAAGAGACCCAGTACTTC. It encodes CASSDGSQETQYF. V and J are TRBV10-1 and TRBJ2-5; a possible D gene is TRBD2 (5 bases). Deletions cut 3 bases from V and 1 base from J, with 6 bases between. The germline V gene encodes CDR1 WNHNN and CDR2 SYGVQD (reference sequence). The CDR3 totals 13 residues.

CDR3 in DNA: TGTGCCAGCAGTCAACCAGGGGGTCATGGCTACACCTTC. It yields the protein CASSQPGGHGYTF. V is TRBV11-3 and J is TRBJ1-2, with 7 nucleotides matching TRBD1. The CDR3 runs to 13 residues. The V segment lost 6 bases and the J segment 6 bases; nucleotides outside the gene matches: 7. Germline-derived CDR1 and CDR2 are SGHNT and YENEEA.

The CDR3 loop reads CASSVVAAGALANTGELFF. As DNA, the CDR3 is TGTGCCAGCAGCGTAGTGGCAGCGGGGGCCCTCGCGAACACCGGGGAGCTGTTTTTT. V gene TRBV9 combines with J gene TRBJ2-2, with 8 bases matching TRBD2. The germline V gene encodes CDR1 SGDLS and CDR2 YYNGEE. V was clipped by 0 bases and J by 0 bases; unmatched bases: 10. The CDR3 totals 19 residues.